This TCR beta chain derives from a study of technical replicates of blood from a few donors. This CDR3 region has 11 residues. Between the trimmed V and J ends, which lost 7 bases and 4 bases, there was a span of 7 bases. CDR1 and CDR2 from the germline V gene are SNHLY and FYNNEI. This table comes from immunoSEQ multiplex PCR, and its TCRdb copy is limited to in-frame clones, with some not included. The profile covers roughly 70,000 clones, with roughly 93% appearing a single time and approximately 0.24% taken by the ten largest. Sequencing used T cells isolated from PBMCs. The chain carries TRBV2 and TRBJ1-2; D unresolved. The clonotype originates from a human donor in good health. The DNA for the CDR3 is TGTGCCAGCACGCTATCCTATGGCTACACCTTC. It translates to CASTLSYGYTF.